Here is one T cell receptor beta chain with its context. The target antigen is unknown. 13 Jbeta primers and 60 Vbeta primers were used for the PCR. Method: immunoSEQ multiplex PCR; TCRdb's copy keeps in-frame clones and lacks some. The table lists approximately 120,000 clones, roughly 80% of them singletons. V lost 0 bases, J lost 7 bases, and 13 bases lay in between. The CDR3 loop spans 14 amino acids. Germline lookup yields CDR1 SGHRS and CDR2 YFSETQ. Each donor's status was that of a healthy bone marrow donor. The sample originates from a study of cytomegalovirus exposure and HLA in healthy donors. Study-wide results and limits: Usually a TCR sequence was rare, but some public TCRs were found in many donors. It was reportedly the case that the classifier diagnosed cytomegalovirus status with high specificity and sensitivity. TCR beta sequences numbering roughly 18,000 were associated with HLA alleles at 0.05 false discovery rate in a later analysis.

The receptor was isolated from a woman between 35 and 50 years old in good health and CMV-seronegative. The genes are TRBV5-1 and TRBJ1-1; D ambiguous. Sequencing was carried out using PBMCs. The CDR3 DNA is TGCGCCAGCAGCTTGGTAGGCGGGCATGTTGAAGCTTTCTTT. It codes for CASSLVGGHVEAFF.